The next 10 T cell receptor beta chains were all read from a single sample in a study of molecular identifiers for immune sequencing clone quantification. TCRdb analysed the PCR reads with MiXCR anew, one entry per CDR3 protein. The table includes over 100,000 distinct CDR3 sequences, about a third detected once. Sequences were obtained from naive CD8+ T cells from blood, with Jurkat cell RNA spiked in. Subset: FACS-sorted CD8+CD4-CCR7+CD45RA+ naive T cells. These receptors were collected from a human donor in good health. Some libraries in this study had Jurkat cell RNA spiked in.

CDR3 in DNA: TGTGCCAGCAGCCCTCGATACAATGAGCAGTTCTTC. Protein: CASSPRYNEQFF. J is TRBJ2-1 and V is TRBV7-8; D is unresolved. The CDR3 has 12 residues. CDR1 is SGHVS and CDR2 is FQNEAQ in the germline V gene. V lost 5 bases to trimming and J lost 4 bases, with 6 bases between them.

There are a few counts of this clonotype. The chain carries TRBV4-1 and TRBJ2-7, with TRBD2 as a possible D gene (5 bases). V was shortened by 0 bases and J by 3 bases, with 9 bases between the two germline ends. The CDR3 has 14 residues. Germline V gene lookup returns CDR1 MGHRA and CDR2 YSYEKL. The CDR3 protein is CASSQDRESYEQYF. The CDR3 region has the DNA TGCGCCAGCAGCCAAGATAGGGAGAGCTACGAGCAGTACTTC.

Note on this clonotype: This sequence may be a read error, since a much larger clone differs from it by one base. The V and J genes are TRBV25-1 and TRBJ2-5, with D unresolved. The CDR3 is 13 amino acids. Looked up from germline, CDR1 is MGHDK and CDR2 is SYGVNS. Written as DNA, the CDR3 is TGTGCCAGCAGTGAGAACGGGCCAGAGACCCAGTCCTTC. It yields the protein CASSENGPETQSF.

This clonotype was recorded many times. The chain recombines TRBV5-4 with TRBJ2-3, with D unclear. Trimming removed 2 bases from V and 4 bases from J, with 5 bases in between. The CDR3 runs to 12 residues. Germline CDR1 is SGHNT and CDR2 is YYREEE (reference sequence). The chain's CDR3 is CASSFGSDTQYF. CDR3 sequence (DNA): TGTGCCAGCAGCTTCGGGTCAGATACGCAGTATTTT.

This clonotype was counted many times. This rearrangement joins TRBV7-2 to TRBJ2-7; D is perhaps TRBD1 or TRBD2 (5 bases each). V was trimmed by 4 bases and J by 6 bases, leaving 13 bases between them. CDR1 SGHTA and CDR2 FQGNSA come from the germline V gene. This CDR3 region has 13 residues. Here the CDR3 DNA reads TGTGCCAGCAGCTGGGACCCAGCCGGCGAGCAGTACTTC. It is translated as CASSWDPAGEQYF.

V is TRBV27 and J is TRBJ2-1; the D is unclear. Trimming took off 8 bases at V and 4 bases at J, with 15 bases between the two ends. Germline V gene lookup returns CDR1 MNHEY and CDR2 SMNVEV (reference sequence). The CDR3 totals 14 residues. CDR3 amino acids: CASAQRSQYNEQFF. The CDR3 region has the DNA TGTGCCAGCGCTCAGAGGTCCCAGTACAATGAGCAGTTCTTC.

This clonotype has at least ten counts. This CDR3 is CSARTAGGPPLHTQYF. CDR3 nucleotide sequence: TGCAGTGCTAGAACGGCGGGAGGGCCCCCCTTGCATACGCAGTATTTT. This chain joins TRBV20-1 and TRBJ2-3, with 9 bases identical to TRBD2. Germline trimming cut 2 bases from V and 7 bases from J; bases unmatched to any gene: 13. The CDR3 runs 16 residues. Germline values: CDR1 DFQATT, CDR2 SNEGSKA (reference sequence).

The J gene is TRBJ1-5, the V gene TRBV19; no definite D call. The CDR3 consists of 12 residues. The germline V and J ends were trimmed by 4 bases and 2 bases, with 3 bases remaining between them. The germline V gene encodes CDR1 LNHDA and CDR2 SQIVND (reference sequence). CDR3 DNA sequence: TGTGCCAGTAGTACCCGCAATCAGCCCCAGCATTTT. Its translation: CASSTRNQPQHF.

The V and J genes are TRBV28 and TRBJ2-5; 7 bases agree with TRBD2. Per the germline V gene, CDR1 is MDHEN and CDR2 is SYDVKM. The V segment lost 6 bases and the J segment 5 bases; nucleotides outside the gene matches: 15. This CDR3 has 16 residues. The CDR3 spells CASSLSGLTGGETQYF. CDR3 nucleotides: TGTGCCAGCAGCTTGTCGGGACTAACCGGAGGGGAGACCCAGTACTTC.

The sample holds a few counts of this clonotype. The chain combines TRBV15 with TRBJ1-5; D perhaps matches TRBD1 (6 bases). The CDR3 has 15 residues. V was shortened by 0 bases and J by 6 bases, with 12 bases between the two germline ends. Looked up from germline, CDR1 is LNHNV and CDR2 is YYDKDF (reference sequence). The CDR3 coding sequence is TGTGCCACCAGCAGAGATCTAACAGGGCTTCAGCCCCAGCATTTT. This encodes CATSRDLTGLQPQHF.